The present T cell receptor beta chain was sequenced within a study of blood T cell repertoires in COVID-19. About the research overall: COVID-19 samples from acute and convalescent phases originated in the United States, Italy and Spain.

Sequencing used immunoSEQ multiplex PCR; TCRdb keeps in-frame clones, though not all of them. The sample has around 400,000 clones, under 90% seen once; the top ten hold 1.7%. Trimming took 2 bases from V and 5 from J; bases not matched to a gene: 5. The germline V gene encodes CDR1 KGHSH and CDR2 LQKENI. The CDR3 spans 15 residues. The clonotype comes from a woman aged 25 to 39 who had recovered from COVID-19. Material: PBMCs or T cells enriched from blood (not recorded which). The rearrangement joins TRBV18 to TRBJ2-1, with 8 bases identical to TRBD2. Here the CDR3 DNA reads TGTGCCAGCTCACCATCCAGCGGGGGAAACAATGAGCAGTTCTTC. Protein product: CASSPSSGGNNEQFF.